The rows below give T cell receptor beta chains drawn from one sample of a study of cytomegalovirus exposure and HLA in healthy donors. TCRdb keeps only in-frame clones here, not all; method: immunoSEQ multiplex PCR. The table has approximately 70,000 clones, about two thirds seen once; the top ten hold around 10%. Sequencing used PBMCs. The receptors here all came from a woman aged 40-49 years in good health and CMV-seropositive. CDR3s include the opening cysteine and the closing phenylalanine or tryptophan. A D gene is named only where the DNA matches it firmly. Clone size is stated in some rows and not others, as once, few, many or a class when expanded.

size: -
V: TRBV6-1
D: -
J: TRBJ1-2
CDR3: CASSVTGPYGYTF
DNA: TGTGCCAGCAGTGTTACAGGGCCCTATGGCTACACCTTC

size: -
V: TRBV5-6
D: -
J: TRBJ1-6
CDR3: CASSPSQDSPLHF
DNA: TGTGCCAGCAGCCCGTCGCAGGATTCACCCCTCCACTTT

size: -
V: TRBV19
D: TRBD2
J: TRBJ2-3
CDR3: CASSELAGGLAQYF
DNA: TGTGCCAGTAGTGAACTAGCGGGGGGGCTAGCGCAGTATTTT

size: -
V: TRBV25-1
D: -
J: TRBJ1-1
CDR3: CASTGTQNTEAFF
DNA: TGTGCCAGCACCGGGACACAGAACACTGAAGCTTTCTTT

size: -
V: TRBV5-6
D: TRBD1
J: TRBJ2-7
CDR3: CASSFTTGTGSYEQYF
DNA: TGTGCCAGCAGCTTTACCACCGGGACAGGCTCCTACGAGCAGTACTTC

size: once
V: TRBV7-2
D: -
J: TRBJ2-7
CDR3: CASSPTGRDYEQYF
DNA: TGTGCCAGCAGCCCCACGGGCAGGGACTACGAGCAGTACTTC

size: -
V: TRBV30
D: TRBD1
J: TRBJ2-7
CDR3: CAWRALDRGRIYEQYF
DNA: TGTGCCTGGAGGGCCCTAGACAGGGGGCGCATCTACGAGCAGTACTTC

size: -
V: TRBV19
D: -
J: TRBJ2-7
CDR3: CASSIAPDSSYEQYF
DNA: TGTGCCAGTAGTATAGCCCCAGACAGTTCCTACGAGCAGTACTTC

size: many
V: TRBV2
D: -
J: TRBJ2-7
CDR3: CASVTGLGSYEQYF
DNA: TGTGCCAGCGTAACAGGGTTGGGGTCCTACGAGCAGTACTTC

size: -
V: TRBV6-1
D: -
J: TRBJ2-5
CDR3: CASSEVWTDPETQYF
DNA: TGTGCCAGCAGTGAAGTATGGACAGATCCAGAGACCCAGTACTTC

size: -
V: TRBV6-5
D: TRBD1
J: TRBJ1-2
CDR3: CASRSRDRDYGYTF
DNA: TGTGCCAGCAGGTCCCGGGACAGGGACTATGGCTACACCTTC

size: -
V: TRBV7-8
D: -
J: TRBJ1-5
CDR3: CASSTDGKQPQHF
DNA: TGTGCCAGCAGCACGGACGGGAAGCAGCCCCAGCATTTT

size: -
V: TRBV19
D: TRBD1
J: TRBJ1-1
CDR3: CASSRGQTNTEAFF
DNA: TGTGCCAGTAGTAGGGGACAGACAAACACTGAAGCTTTCTTT

size: -
V: TRBV6-6
D: TRBD2
J: TRBJ2-5
CDR3: CASSYGLAGPQETQYF
DNA: TGTGCCAGCAGTTACGGACTAGCGGGGCCACAAGAGACCCAGTACTTC

size: -
V: TRBV27
D: -
J: TRBJ1-2
CDR3: CASSLSGEGSYTF
DNA: TGTGCCAGCAGTTTATCAGGGGAGGGAAGCTACACCTTC

size: -
V: TRBV9
D: -
J: TRBJ2-5
CDR3: CASSATGVQETQYF
DNA: TGTGCCAGCAGCGCCACGGGAGTTCAAGAGACCCAGTACTTC

size: -
V: TRBV27
D: -
J: TRBJ1-6
CDR3: CASSFSQGHDSPLHF
DNA: TGTGCCAGCAGTTTTTCGCAGGGCCACGATTCACCCCTCCACTTT

size: -
V: TRBV5-1
D: TRBD1
J: TRBJ2-7
CDR3: CASSLGGQGDEQYF
DNA: TGCGCCAGCAGCTTGGGGGGACAGGGGGACGAGCAGTACTTC

size: -
V: TRBV18
D: -
J: TRBJ1-1
CDR3: CASSQGGDTEAFF
DNA: TGTGCCAGCTCACAGGGAGGGGACACTGAAGCTTTCTTT

size: -
V: TRBV6-5
D: TRBD1
J: TRBJ2-6
CDR3: CASSVDRAGANVLTF
DNA: TGTGCCAGCAGTGTGGACAGGGCCGGGGCCAACGTCCTGACTTTC

size: -
V: TRBV5-6
D: -
J: TRBJ1-2
CDR3: CASSLAGVYGYTF
DNA: TGTGCCAGCAGCTTGGCCGGGGTCTATGGCTACACCTTC

size: -
V: TRBV5-1
D: TRBD2
J: TRBJ2-1
CDR3: CASSLVTSGGPYNEQFF
DNA: TGCGCCAGCAGCTTGGTTACTAGCGGGGGACCGTACAATGAGCAGTTCTTC

size: -
V: TRBV25-1
D: TRBD1
J: TRBJ2-5
CDR3: CASGGDRGPETQYF
DNA: TGTGCCAGCGGGGGAGACAGGGGGCCGGAGACCCAGTACTTC

size: once
V: TRBV7-2
D: TRBD2
J: TRBJ2-1
CDR3: CASSLTSGAYNEQFF
DNA: TGTGCCAGCAGCCTCACTAGCGGGGCTTACAATGAGCAGTTCTTC

size: -
V: TRBV7-8
D: -
J: TRBJ2-7
CDR3: CASSLELGSPYEQYF
DNA: TGTGCCAGCAGCTTAGAGCTGGGCAGCCCTTACGAGCAGTACTTC

size: -
V: TRBV2
D: -
J: TRBJ1-1
CDR3: CASSEPLGDTEAFF
DNA: TGTGCCAGCAGTGAGCCCCTAGGGGACACTGAAGCTTTCTTT

size: -
V: TRBV4-2
D: TRBD2
J: TRBJ2-3
CDR3: CASSQDPGTSDAGDTQYF
DNA: TGTGCCAGCAGCCAAGACCCAGGGACTAGCGATGCCGGTGATACGCAGTATTTT

size: -
V: TRBV5-4
D: -
J: TRBJ1-1
CDR3: CASRRGSQGTEAFF
DNA: TGTGCCAGCAGGCGGGGGTCTCAGGGGACTGAAGCTTTCTTT

size: -
V: TRBV2
D: TRBD2
J: TRBJ2-3
CDR3: CASSGPTELRGGDTQYF
DNA: TGTGCCAGCAGTGGGCCGACCGAGTTGCGGGGGGGAGATACGCAGTATTTT

size: -
V: TRBV19
D: -
J: TRBJ1-1
CDR3: CASSIVPRAANTEAFF
DNA: TGTGCCAGTAGTATAGTACCCCGCGCGGCGAACACTGAAGCTTTCTTT

size: -
V: TRBV5-1
D: TRBD1
J: TRBJ1-1
CDR3: CASSLQDPGGTEAFF
DNA: TGCGCCAGCAGCTTGCAGGATCCAGGGGGCACTGAAGCTTTCTTT

size: -
V: TRBV9
D: -
J: TRBJ2-7
CDR3: CASSVERDSYEQYF
DNA: TGTGCCAGCAGCGTAGAGAGGGACTCCTACGAGCAGTACTTC

size: -
V: TRBV18
D: TRBD1
J: TRBJ1-2
CDR3: CASSSMTGVGYGYTF
DNA: TGTGCCAGCTCATCTATGACAGGGGTAGGGTATGGCTACACCTTC

size: -
V: TRBV7-7
D: TRBD1
J: TRBJ2-1
CDR3: CASSLGTGVYNEQFF
DNA: TGTGCTAGCAGCTTAGGGACAGGGGTTTACAATGAGCAGTTCTTC

size: few
V: TRBV7-3
D: TRBD1
J: TRBJ1-6
CDR3: CASSPQGGNNSPLHF
DNA: TGTGCCAGCAGCCCTCAAGGGGGCAATAATTCACCCCTCCACTTT

size: few
V: TRBV2
D: -
J: TRBJ2-1
CDR3: CASSESPGLGDEQFF
DNA: TGTGCCAGCAGTGAATCCCCAGGGTTGGGCGATGAGCAGTTCTTC

size: -
V: TRBV29-1
D: -
J: TRBJ1-2
CDR3: CSVRSAGNYGYTF
DNA: TGCAGCGTTCGATCGGCGGGCAACTATGGCTACACCTTC

size: -
V: TRBV5-1
D: -
J: TRBJ1-2
CDR3: CASSLRAGEDGYTF
DNA: TGCGCCAGCAGCTTGAGGGCCGGGGAAGATGGCTACACCTTC

size: -
V: TRBV4-1
D: TRBD1
J: TRBJ1-4
CDR3: CASSQRDRVSPTNEKLFF
DNA: TGCGCCAGCAGCCAAAGGGACAGGGTCTCACCAACTAATGAAAAACTGTTTTTT

size: -
V: TRBV23-1
D: TRBD2
J: TRBJ2-6
CDR3: CASSLFSGRVWSGANVLTF
DNA: TGCGCCAGCAGTCTTTTTAGCGGGCGGGTCTGGTCAGGGGCCAACGTCCTGACTTTC

size: -
V: TRBV6-5
D: -
J: TRBJ1-4
CDR3: CASSRQRDGEKLFF
DNA: TGTGCCAGCAGTCGACAGCGCGATGGTGAAAAACTGTTTTTT

size: -
V: TRBV9
D: -
J: TRBJ1-1
CDR3: CASSVGGVGTEAFF
DNA: TGTGCCAGCAGCGTAGGGGGGGTGGGCACTGAAGCTTTCTTT

size: few
V: TRBV6-5
D: TRBD1
J: TRBJ1-6
CDR3: CASSGTGISPLHF
DNA: TGTGCCAGCAGTGGGACAGGGATTTCACCCCTCCACTTT

size: many
V: TRBV6-4
D: TRBD1
J: TRBJ2-1
CDR3: CASSATGTYNEQFF
DNA: TGTGCCAGCAGTGCGACAGGGACCTACAATGAGCAGTTCTTC

size: few
V: TRBV5-1
D: -
J: TRBJ2-7
CDR3: CASSLDGVGSYEQYF
DNA: TGCGCCAGCAGCTTGGACGGGGTAGGGTCCTACGAGCAGTACTTC

size: -
V: TRBV9
D: TRBD2
J: TRBJ2-5
CDR3: CASSVASGTSLETQYF
DNA: TGTGCCAGCAGCGTCGCGTCCGGGACTAGTTTAGAGACCCAGTACTTC

size: -
V: TRBV5-1
D: -
J: TRBJ2-3
CDR3: CASSEGDLPTDTQYF
DNA: TGCGCCAGCAGTGAGGGGGACCTTCCGACCGATACGCAGTATTTT

size: -
V: TRBV5-1
D: TRBD1
J: TRBJ2-3
CDR3: CASSRTGVGTDTQYF
DNA: TGCGCCAGCAGCAGGACAGGGGTGGGCACAGATACGCAGTATTTT

size: -
V: TRBV15
D: -
J: TRBJ1-4
CDR3: CATSRTGTNEKLFF
DNA: TGTGCCACCAGCAGGACAGGAACTAATGAAAAACTGTTTTTT

size: -
V: TRBV11-2
D: -
J: TRBJ2-7
CDR3: CASSFGGDSPYEQYF
DNA: TGTGCCAGCAGCTTTGGGGGCGACAGTCCCTACGAGCAGTACTTC

size: -
V: TRBV10-3
D: TRBD1
J: TRBJ1-1
CDR3: CAISTDRDGTEAFF
DNA: TGTGCCATCAGTACCGACAGGGATGGCACTGAAGCTTTCTTT

size: -
V: TRBV6-5
D: -
J: TRBJ2-7
CDR3: CASTGDNGSYEQYF
DNA: TGTGCCAGCACTGGGGACAACGGCTCCTACGAGCAGTACTTC

size: -
V: TRBV29-1
D: -
J: TRBJ2-1
CDR3: CSVDDGQVSYNEQFF
DNA: TGCAGCGTTGATGATGGTCAGGTATCCTACAATGAGCAGTTCTTC

size: -
V: TRBV28
D: TRBD1
J: TRBJ2-5
CDR3: CASRPQGWETQYF
DNA: TGTGCCAGCAGGCCACAGGGGTGGGAGACCCAGTACTTC

size: -
V: TRBV5-8
D: -
J: TRBJ1-5
CDR3: CASNRVFLGQPQHF
DNA: TGTGCCAGCAACAGGGTTTTCCTCGGGCAGCCCCAGCATTTT

size: once
V: TRBV5-6
D: -
J: TRBJ2-2
CDR3: CASSSPAGDHTGELFF
DNA: TGTGCCAGCAGCTCCCCGGCAGGGGACCACACCGGGGAGCTGTTTTTT